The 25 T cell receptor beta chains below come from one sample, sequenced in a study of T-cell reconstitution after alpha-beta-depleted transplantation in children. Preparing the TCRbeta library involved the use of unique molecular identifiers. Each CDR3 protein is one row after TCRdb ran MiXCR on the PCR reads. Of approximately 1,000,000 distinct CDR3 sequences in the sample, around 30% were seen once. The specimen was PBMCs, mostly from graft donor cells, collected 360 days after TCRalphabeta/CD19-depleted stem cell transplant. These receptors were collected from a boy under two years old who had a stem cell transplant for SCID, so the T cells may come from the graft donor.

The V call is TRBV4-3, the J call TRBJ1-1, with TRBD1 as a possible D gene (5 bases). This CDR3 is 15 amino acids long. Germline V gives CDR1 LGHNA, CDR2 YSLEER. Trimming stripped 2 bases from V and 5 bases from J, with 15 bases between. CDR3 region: CASSQYPGVGTEAFF. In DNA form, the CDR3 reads TGCGCCAGCAGCCAATATCCGGGGGTGGGAACTGAAGCTTTCTTT.

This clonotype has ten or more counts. The CDR3 loop reads CASSQGVRSREQYF. The DNA for the CDR3 is TGTGCCAGCAGCCAAGGCGTAAGGAGTCGCGAGCAGTACTTC. The chain links TRBV3-1 to TRBJ2-7, with unresolved D. V was shortened by 1 base and J by 6 bases, with 13 bases between the two germline ends. This CDR3 contains 14 residues. Germline loops: CDR1 LGHDT, CDR2 YNNKEL (reference sequence).

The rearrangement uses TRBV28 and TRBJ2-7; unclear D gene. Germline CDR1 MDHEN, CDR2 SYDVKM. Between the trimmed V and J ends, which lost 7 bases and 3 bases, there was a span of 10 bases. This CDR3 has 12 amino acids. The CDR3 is CASNSERYEQYF. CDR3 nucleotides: TGTGCCAGCAACAGCGAGCGCTACGAGCAGTACTTC.

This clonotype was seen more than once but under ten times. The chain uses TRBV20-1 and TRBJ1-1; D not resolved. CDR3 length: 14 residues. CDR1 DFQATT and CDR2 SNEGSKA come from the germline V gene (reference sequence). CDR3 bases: TGCAGCGTGCCCGAGAATAACAGACGCACTGAAGCTTTCTTT. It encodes CSVPENNRRTEAFF.

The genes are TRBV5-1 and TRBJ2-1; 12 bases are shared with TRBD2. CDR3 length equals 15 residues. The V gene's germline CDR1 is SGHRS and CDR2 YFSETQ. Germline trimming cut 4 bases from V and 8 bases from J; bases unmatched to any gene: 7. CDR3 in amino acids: CASSPWTSGADEQFF. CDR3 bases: TGCGCCAGCAGCCCCTGGACTAGCGGGGCCGATGAGCAGTTCTTC.

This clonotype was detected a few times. The CDR3: CSARDLGGRTDTQYF. The CDR3 DNA follows: TGCAGTGCTAGAGATTTGGGGGGGCGCACAGATACGCAGTATTTT. The rearrangement joins TRBV20-1 to TRBJ2-3, with D perhaps TRBD2 (7 bases). V was pared by 0 bases and J by 1 base, with 11 bases between. Germline V lookup: CDR1 DFQATT, CDR2 SNEGSKA (reference sequence). The CDR3 totals 15 residues.

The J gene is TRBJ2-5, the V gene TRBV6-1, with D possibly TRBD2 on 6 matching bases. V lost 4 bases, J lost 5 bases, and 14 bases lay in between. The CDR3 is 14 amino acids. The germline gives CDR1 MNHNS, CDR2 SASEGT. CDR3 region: CASSGLGAGETQYF. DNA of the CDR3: TGTGCCAGCAGTGGCCTAGGGGCGGGGGAGACCCAGTACTTC.

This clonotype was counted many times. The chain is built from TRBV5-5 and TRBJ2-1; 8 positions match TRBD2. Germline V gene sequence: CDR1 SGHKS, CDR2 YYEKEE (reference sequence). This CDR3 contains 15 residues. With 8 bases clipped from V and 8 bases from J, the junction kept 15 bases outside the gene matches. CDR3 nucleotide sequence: TGTGCCAGTAGCCCAGGGACTAGGACTATCGATGAGCAGTTCTTC. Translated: CASSPGTRTIDEQFF.

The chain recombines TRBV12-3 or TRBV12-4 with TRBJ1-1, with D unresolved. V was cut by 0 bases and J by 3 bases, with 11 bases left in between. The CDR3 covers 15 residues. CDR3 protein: CASSLAGEGDTEAFF. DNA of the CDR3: TGTGCCAGCAGTTTAGCGGGAGAAGGCGACACTGAAGCTTTCTTT.

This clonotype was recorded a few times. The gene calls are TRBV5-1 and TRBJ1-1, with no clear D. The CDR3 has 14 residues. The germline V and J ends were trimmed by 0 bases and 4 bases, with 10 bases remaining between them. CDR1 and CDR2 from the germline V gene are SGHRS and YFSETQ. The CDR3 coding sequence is TGCGCCAGCAGCTTGGCCGGGAAGGGCACTGAAGCTTTCTTT. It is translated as CASSLAGKGTEAFF. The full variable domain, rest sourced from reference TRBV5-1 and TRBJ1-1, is KAGVTQTPRYLIKTRGQQVTLSCSPISGHRSVSWYQQTPGQGLQFLFEYFSETQRNKGNFPGRFSGRQFSNSRSEMNVSTLELGDSALYLCASSLAGKGTEAFFGQGTRLTVV.

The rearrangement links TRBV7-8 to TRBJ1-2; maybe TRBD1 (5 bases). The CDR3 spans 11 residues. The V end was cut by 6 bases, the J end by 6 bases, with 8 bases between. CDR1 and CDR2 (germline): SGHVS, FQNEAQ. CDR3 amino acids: CASRQGDGYTF. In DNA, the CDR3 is TGTGCCAGCAGGCAGGGCGATGGCTACACCTTC.

For the CDR3, the DNA is TGTGCCAGCAGACTCGGACAGGGCGGCTATGGCTACACCTTC. It yields the protein CASRLGQGGYGYTF. V usage is TRBV12-3 or TRBV12-4 and J usage is TRBJ1-2, with 8 bases that match TRBD1. This CDR3 has 14 residues. Trimming removed 6 bases from V and 4 bases from J; junction bases left unmatched: 7.

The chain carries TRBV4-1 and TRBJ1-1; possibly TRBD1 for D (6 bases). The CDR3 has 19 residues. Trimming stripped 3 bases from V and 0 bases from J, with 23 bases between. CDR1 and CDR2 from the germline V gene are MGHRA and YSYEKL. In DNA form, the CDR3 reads TGCGCCAGCAGCCAGGGCGCGCAGGGGCACGTCCTAATGAACACTGAAGCTTTCTTT. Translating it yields CASSQGAQGHVLMNTEAFF.

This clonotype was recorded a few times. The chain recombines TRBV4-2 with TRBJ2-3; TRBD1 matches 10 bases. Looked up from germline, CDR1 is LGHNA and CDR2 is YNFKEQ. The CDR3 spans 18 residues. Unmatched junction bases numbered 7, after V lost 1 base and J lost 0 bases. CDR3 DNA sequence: TGTGCCAGCAGCCAAGGGGACAGGGGCCTATTTAGCACAGATACGCAGTATTTT. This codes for CASSQGDRGLFSTDTQYF.

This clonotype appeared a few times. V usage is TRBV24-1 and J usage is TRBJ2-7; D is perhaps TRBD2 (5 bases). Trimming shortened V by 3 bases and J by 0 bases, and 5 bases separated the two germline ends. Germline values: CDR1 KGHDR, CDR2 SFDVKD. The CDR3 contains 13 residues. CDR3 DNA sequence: TGTGCCACCAGTGATGAGGGCTCCTACGAGCAGTACTTC. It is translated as CATSDEGSYEQYF.

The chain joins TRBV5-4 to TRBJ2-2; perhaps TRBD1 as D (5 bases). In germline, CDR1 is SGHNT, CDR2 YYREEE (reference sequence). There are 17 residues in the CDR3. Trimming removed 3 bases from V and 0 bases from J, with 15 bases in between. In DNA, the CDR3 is TGTGCCAGCAGCTCTAGGGGCCTGAGTACGAACACCGGGGAGCTGTTTTTT. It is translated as CASSSRGLSTNTGELFF.

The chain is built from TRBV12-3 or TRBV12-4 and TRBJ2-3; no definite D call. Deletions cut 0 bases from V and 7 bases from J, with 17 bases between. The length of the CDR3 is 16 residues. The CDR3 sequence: CASSLAYPKVGYTQYF. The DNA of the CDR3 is TGTGCCAGCAGTTTAGCCTACCCAAAGGTGGGGTATACGCAGTATTTT.

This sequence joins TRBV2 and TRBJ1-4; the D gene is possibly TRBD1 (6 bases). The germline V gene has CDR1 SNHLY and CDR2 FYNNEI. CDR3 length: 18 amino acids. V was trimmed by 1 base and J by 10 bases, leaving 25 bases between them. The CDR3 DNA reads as TGTGCCAGCAGTGAAGGGGGGACACTTCCGCAGGATCGGAGAAAACTGTTTTTT. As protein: CASSEGGTLPQDRRKLFF.

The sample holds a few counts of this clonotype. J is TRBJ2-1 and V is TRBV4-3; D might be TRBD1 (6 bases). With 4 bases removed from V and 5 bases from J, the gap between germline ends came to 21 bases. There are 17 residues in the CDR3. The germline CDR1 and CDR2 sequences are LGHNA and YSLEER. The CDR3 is CASSPLPTGTLNNEQFF. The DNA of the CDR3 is TGCGCCAGCAGCCCGCTTCCGACCGGGACACTGAACAATGAGCAGTTCTTC.

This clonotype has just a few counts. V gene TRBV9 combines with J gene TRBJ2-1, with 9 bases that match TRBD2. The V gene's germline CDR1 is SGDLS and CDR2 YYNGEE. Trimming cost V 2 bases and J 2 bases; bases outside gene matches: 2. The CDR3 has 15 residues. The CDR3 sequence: CASSVSGGPYNEQFF. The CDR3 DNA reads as TGTGCCAGCAGCGTTAGCGGGGGCCCCTACAATGAGCAGTTCTTC.

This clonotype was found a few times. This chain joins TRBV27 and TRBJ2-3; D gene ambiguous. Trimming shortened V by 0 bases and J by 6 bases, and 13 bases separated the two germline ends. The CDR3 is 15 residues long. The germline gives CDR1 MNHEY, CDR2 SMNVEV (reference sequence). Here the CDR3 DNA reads TGTGCCAGCAGTTTATCGTTCTTCTTTCCCGATACGCAGTATTTT. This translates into CASSLSFFFPDTQYF.

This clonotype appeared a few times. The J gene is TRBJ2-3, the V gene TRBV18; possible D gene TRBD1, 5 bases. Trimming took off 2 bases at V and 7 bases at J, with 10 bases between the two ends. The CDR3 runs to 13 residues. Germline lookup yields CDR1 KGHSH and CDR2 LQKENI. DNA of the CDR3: TGTGCCAGCTCACCAATGGACACCAATACGCAGTATTTT. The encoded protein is CASSPMDTNTQYF.

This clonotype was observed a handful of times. CDR3 DNA sequence: TGTGCCAGCAAGACGGGAGGGGGGGTCAATGAGCAGTTCTTC. Amino acid sequence: CASKTGGGVNEQFF. The chain employs TRBV6-1 and TRBJ2-1; 8 positions match TRBD2. This CDR3 spans 14 amino acids. With V trimmed by 7 bases and J by 6 bases, 8 bases remained unmatched. Per germline, CDR1 MNHNS and CDR2 SASEGT.

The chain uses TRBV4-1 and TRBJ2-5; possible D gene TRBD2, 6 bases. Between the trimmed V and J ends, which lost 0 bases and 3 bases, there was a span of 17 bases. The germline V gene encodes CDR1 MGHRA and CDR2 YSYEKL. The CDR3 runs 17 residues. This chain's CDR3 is CASSQDRGWDSKETQYF. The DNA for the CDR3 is TGCGCCAGCAGCCAAGATCGGGGCTGGGACTCAAAAGAGACCCAGTACTTC.

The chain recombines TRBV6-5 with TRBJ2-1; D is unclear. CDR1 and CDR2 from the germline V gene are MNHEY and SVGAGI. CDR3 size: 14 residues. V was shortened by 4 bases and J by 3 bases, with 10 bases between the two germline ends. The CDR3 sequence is CASSFHRYYNEQFF. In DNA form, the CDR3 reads TGTGCCAGCAGTTTCCACCGATACTACAATGAGCAGTTCTTC.